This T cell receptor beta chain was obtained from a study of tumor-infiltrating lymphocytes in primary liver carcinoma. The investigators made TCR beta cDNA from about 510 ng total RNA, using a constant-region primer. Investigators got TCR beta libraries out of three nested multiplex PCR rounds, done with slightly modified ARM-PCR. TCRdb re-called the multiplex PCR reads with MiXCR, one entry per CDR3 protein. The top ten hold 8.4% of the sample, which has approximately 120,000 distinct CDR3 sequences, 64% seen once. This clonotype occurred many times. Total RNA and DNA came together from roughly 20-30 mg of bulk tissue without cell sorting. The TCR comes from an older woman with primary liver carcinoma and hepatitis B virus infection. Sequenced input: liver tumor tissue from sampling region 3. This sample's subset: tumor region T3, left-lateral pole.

Here the CDR3 reads CASTSPGLAGTGELFF. CDR3 bases: TGTGCCAGCACATCCCCGGGGCTCGCAGGGACCGGGGAGCTGTTTTTT. This chain links TRBV6-6 with TRBJ2-2, with D tentatively TRBD1 or TRBD2 (5 bases each). Germline CDR1 MNHNY, CDR2 SVGAGI (reference sequence). Trimming took off 7 bases at V and 5 bases at J, with 20 bases between the two ends. The CDR3 consists of 16 residues.